This T cell receptor (beta chain) is from a study of shared clonotypes between healthy human individuals. V was clipped by 5 bases and J by 0 bases, with 20 bases between them. This CDR3 spans 18 amino acids. The germline gives CDR1 GTSNPN, CDR2 SVGIG (reference sequence). The repertoire was sequenced with immunoSEQ multiplex PCR; TCRdb's copy has only in-frame clones and lacks some. This table holds around 500,000 clones, more than 75% found once. The source material was PBMCs. The receptor comes from a middle-aged woman in good health. Some clones in this sample may be carry-over from other donors' samples. The chain combines TRBV30 with TRBJ2-6; D may be TRBD1 or TRBD2 (5 bases each). DNA of the CDR3: TGTGCCTGGTTCTCGGTCGGGACCGTGTACTCTGGGGCCAACGTCCTGACTTTC. Its translation: CAWFSVGTVYSGANVLTF. The full variable domain, its missing parts supplied by reference TRBV30 and TRBJ2-6, is SQTIHQWPATLVQPVGSPLSLECTVEGTSNPNLYWYRQAAGRGLQLLFYSVGIGQISSEVPQNLSASRPQDRQFILSSKKLLLSDSGFYLCAWFSVGTVYSGANVLTFGAGSRLTVL.